This T cell receptor beta chain was captured by sequencing in a study of CD8+ T cells in alopecia areata. Study at large: Tofacitinib was taken orally by treated patients, and the dose was 5 to 10 mg twice daily. People stayed on tofacitinib for 6 to 18 months, then stopped the drug for 6 months. General study results and limits: Scalp sequencing captures resident alphabeta T cells of normal skin too.

CDR1 is MNHEY and CDR2 is SMNVEV in the germline V gene (reference sequence). CDR3 size: 14 residues. V lost 7 bases, J lost 5 bases, and 18 bases lay in between. Notes on this clone: The antigen is unknown.

Reverse transcribed after extraction, RNA yielded cDNA as the sequencing template. Some clones are missing from TCRdb's copy, which holds only in-frame ones; the method was immunoSEQ multiplex PCR. Of about 150,000 clones listed, about 87% were seen once; the top ten hold less than 15%. The sequenced sample was CD8+ T cells sorted from blood, obtained at week 0. The receptor comes from a human donor with alopecia areata. The rearrangement links TRBV27 to TRBJ2-7; D possibly corresponds to TRBD2 (5 bases). DNA of the CDR3: TGTGCCAGCACCCCTCCCGGGGTGAGAGACGAGCAGTACTTC. Translation: CASTPPGVRDEQYF.